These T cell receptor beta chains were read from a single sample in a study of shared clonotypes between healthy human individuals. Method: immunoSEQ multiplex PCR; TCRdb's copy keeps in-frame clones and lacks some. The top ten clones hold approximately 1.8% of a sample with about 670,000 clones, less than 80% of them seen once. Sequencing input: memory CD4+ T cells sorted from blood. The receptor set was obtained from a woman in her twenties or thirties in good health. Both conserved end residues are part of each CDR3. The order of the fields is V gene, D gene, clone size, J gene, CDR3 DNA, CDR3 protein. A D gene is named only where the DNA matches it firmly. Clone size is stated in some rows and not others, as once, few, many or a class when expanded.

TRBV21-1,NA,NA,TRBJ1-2,TGTGCCAGCAGCGTATTTTGGCAGGGGAGAGAGTATGGCTACACCTTC,CASSVFWQGREYGYTF
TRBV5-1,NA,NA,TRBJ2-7,TGCGCCACGGCTCCCGACGGACCCTACGAGCAGTACTTC,CATAPDGPYEQYF
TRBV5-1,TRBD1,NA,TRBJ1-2,TGCGCCAGCAGTACCGGGACAGACCTTAACTATGGCTACACCTTC,CASSTGTDLNYGYTF
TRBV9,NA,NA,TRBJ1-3,TGTGCCAGCAACGTAGGGGCCGACTCTGGAAACACCATATATTTT,CASNVGADSGNTIYF
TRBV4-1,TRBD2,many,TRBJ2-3,TGCGCCAGCAGCCAAGATCCAGCAGCGGGACGAAGAAATACGCAGTATTTT,CASSQDPAAGRRNTQYF
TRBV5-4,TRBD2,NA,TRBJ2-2,TGTGCCAGCAGCTTGGCGGTAGCGGGGAACACCGGGGAGCTGTTTTTT,CASSLAVAGNTGELFF
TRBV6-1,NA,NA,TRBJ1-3,TGTGCCAGCAGTGAATTTTGGGGCACCAGCACCTCTGGAAACACCATATATTTT,CASSEFWGTSTSGNTIYF
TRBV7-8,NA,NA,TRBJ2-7,TGTGCCAGCAGGAAACCGGGGACCTACGAGCAGTACTTC,CASRKPGTYEQYF
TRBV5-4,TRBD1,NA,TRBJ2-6,TGTGCCAGCAGGGGGACAGAGGCTGCTCGTCCGGCCAACGTCCTGACTTTC,CASRGTEAARPANVLTF
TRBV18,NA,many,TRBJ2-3,TGTGCCAGCTCACCACGAGGGGGGGATGCAGATACGCAGTATTTT,CASSPRGGDADTQYF
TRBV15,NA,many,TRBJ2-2,TGTGCCACCAGCTTCGGGAGTCTATACACCGGGGAGCTGTTTTTT,CATSFGSLYTGELFF
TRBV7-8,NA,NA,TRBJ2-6,TGTGCCAGCACCTTCAGGAGCTCTGGGGCCAACGTCCTGACTTTC,CASTFRSSGANVLTF
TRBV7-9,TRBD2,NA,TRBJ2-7,TGTGCCAGCAGCTTAAAAAGTACCGGGAGGGTCCACGAGCAGTACTTC,CASSLKSTGRVHEQYF
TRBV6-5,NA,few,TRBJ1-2,TGTGCCGTACACAGGATTAACTATGGCTACACCTTC,CAVHRINYGYTF
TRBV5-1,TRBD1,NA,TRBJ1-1,TGCGCCAGCGGGACAGGGTTCATGAACACTGAAGCTTTCTTT,CASGTGFMNTEAFF
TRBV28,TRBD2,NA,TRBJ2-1,TGTGCCAGCAGTTCTCGACTAGCGGGCGCCTACAATGAGCAGTTCTTC,CASSSRLAGAYNEQFF
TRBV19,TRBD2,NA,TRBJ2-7,TGTGCCTCCCAGGGAGCAGGATGGGGGGGGCAGTACTTC,CASQGAGWGGQYF
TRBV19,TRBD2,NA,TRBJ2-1,TGTGCCAGGAATAGCGGGAGGGTCCCCTACAATGAGCAGTTCTTC,CARNSGRVPYNEQFF
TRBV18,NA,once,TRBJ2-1,TGTGCCAGCTCACCACCGACTAAGGATGAGCAGTTCTTC,CASSPPTKDEQFF
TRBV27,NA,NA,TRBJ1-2,TGTGCCAGCAGTCCCTCGGGGGGCAGTTTCTACACCTTC,CASSPSGGSFYTF
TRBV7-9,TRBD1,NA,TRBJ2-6,TGTGCCAGCGGAAAACAGGGGGCGCGAGGGGCCAACGTCCTGACTTTC,CASGKQGARGANVLTF
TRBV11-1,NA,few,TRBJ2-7,TGTGCCAGCAGCTTCCGGGACGGCTACTACGAGCAGTACTTC,CASSFRDGYYEQYF
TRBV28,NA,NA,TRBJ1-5,TGTGCCAGCACCCGGGACATCTGGGGGTATAGCAATCAGCCCCAGCATTTT,CASTRDIWGYSNQPQHF
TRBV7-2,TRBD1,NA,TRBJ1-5,TGTGCCAGCAGCCAAGGAGGATTACAGGGGGCGCGGAGCAATCAGCCCCAGCATTTT,CASSQGGLQGARSNQPQHF
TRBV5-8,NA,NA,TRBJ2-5,TGTGCCAGCAGCTTTCAAGGGGCGAGGGAGACCCAGTACTTC,CASSFQGARETQYF
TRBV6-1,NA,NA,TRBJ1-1,TGTGCCAGCGTCGAGAGGGGAAGGACTGAAGCTTTCTTT,CASVERGRTEAFF
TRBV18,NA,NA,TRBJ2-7,TGTGCCAGCTCCGGAACAGGGAGCGGCGAGCAGTACTTC,CASSGTGSGEQYF
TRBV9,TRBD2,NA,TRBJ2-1,TGTGCCAGCAGCGTAGTGGCGGGAGCCTACAATGAGCAGTTCTTC,CASSVVAGAYNEQFF
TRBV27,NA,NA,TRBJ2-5,TGTGCCAGCAGCGGGACCCAGTACTTC,CASSGTQYF
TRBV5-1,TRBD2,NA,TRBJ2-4,TGCGCCAGCAGCTATAGCGGGCCGCGGGATCGAAAAAACATTCAGTACTTC,CASSYSGPRDRKNIQYF
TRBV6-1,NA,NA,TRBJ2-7,TGTGCCAGCAACCCCTCCGGCTACGAGCAGTACTTC,CASNPSGYEQYF
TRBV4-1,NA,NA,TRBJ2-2,TGCGCCAGCAGCCTAGGGGCCGCTGCCGGGGGGGAGCTGTTTTTT,CASSLGAAAGGELFF
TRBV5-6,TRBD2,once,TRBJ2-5,TGTGCCAGCAGCCTCTCACTAGCGGGTTTAGAGACCCAGTACTTC,CASSLSLAGLETQYF
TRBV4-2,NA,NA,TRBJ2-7,TGTGCCAGCAGCCAAGAGGCAGTAGGCGGTAAGTCCTCAGGCTACGAGCAGTACTTC,CASSQEAVGGKSSGYEQYF
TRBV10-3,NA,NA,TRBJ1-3,TGTGCCATCAGTCAAGGGGACCCTCGAGGAAACACCATATATTTT,CAISQGDPRGNTIYF
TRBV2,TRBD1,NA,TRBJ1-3,TGTGCCACTCCGGGACAGAAAGGAAACACCATATATTTT,CATPGQKGNTIYF
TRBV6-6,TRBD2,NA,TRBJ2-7,TGTGCCAGCAGTTACATCGCTAGCGGGAATTACGAGCAGTACTTC,CASSYIASGNYEQYF
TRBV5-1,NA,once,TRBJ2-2,TGCGCCAGCAGCTTGAGGTCTATGAACGCCGGGGAGCTGTTTTTT,CASSLRSMNAGELFF
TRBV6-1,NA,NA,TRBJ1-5,TGTGCCAGCACAGGGACGGTAAGCAATCAGCCCCAGCATTTT,CASTGTVSNQPQHF
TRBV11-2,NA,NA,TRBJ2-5,TGTGCCAGCAGCTCATTCGGGGAGACCCAGTACTTC,CASSSFGETQYF
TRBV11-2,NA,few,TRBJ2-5,TGTGCCAGCAGCTTATTTGGCACCCAAGAGACCCAGTACTTC,CASSLFGTQETQYF
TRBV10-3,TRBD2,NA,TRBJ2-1,TGTGCCACGGGACTAGCGGGGGGGATGAGCTCCTACAATGAGCAGTTCTTC,CATGLAGGMSSYNEQFF
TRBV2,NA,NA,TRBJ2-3,TGTGCCAGCAGTGCAGCGTTCGCAGATACGCAGTATTTT,CASSAAFADTQYF
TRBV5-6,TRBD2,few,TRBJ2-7,TGTGCCAGCAGCTACGGACTAGCGGATAACTCCTACGAGCAGTACTTC,CASSYGLADNSYEQYF
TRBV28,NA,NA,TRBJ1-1,TGTGCCAGCAGTTTACCACAGGGAAGGGGGGACTACACTGAAGCTTTCTTT,CASSLPQGRGDYTEAFF
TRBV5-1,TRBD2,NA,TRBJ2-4,TGCGCCAGCAGCCCCGGAACTAGCGGAGGGGTTCAGTACTTC,CASSPGTSGGVQYF
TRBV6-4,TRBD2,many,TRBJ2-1,TGTGCCAGCAGTGACACCGGACTAGCGGGAGGGCCGGGGCAGTTCTTC,CASSDTGLAGGPGQFF
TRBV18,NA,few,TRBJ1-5,TGTGCCAGCTCACGGGGACGGTCAAATCAGCCCCAGCATTTT,CASSRGRSNQPQHF